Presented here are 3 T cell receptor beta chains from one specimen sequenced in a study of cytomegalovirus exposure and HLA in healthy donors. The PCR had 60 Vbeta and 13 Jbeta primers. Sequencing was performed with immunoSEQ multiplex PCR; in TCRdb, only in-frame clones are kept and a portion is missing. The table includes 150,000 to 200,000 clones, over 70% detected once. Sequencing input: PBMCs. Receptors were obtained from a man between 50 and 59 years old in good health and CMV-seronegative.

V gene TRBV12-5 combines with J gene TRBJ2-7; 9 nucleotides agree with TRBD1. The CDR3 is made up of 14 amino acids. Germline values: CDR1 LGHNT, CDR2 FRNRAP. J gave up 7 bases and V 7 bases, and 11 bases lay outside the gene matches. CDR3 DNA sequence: TGTGCTAGTGCCCCGGACAGGGGTAATTTGGAGCAGTACTTC. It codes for CASAPDRGNLEQYF.

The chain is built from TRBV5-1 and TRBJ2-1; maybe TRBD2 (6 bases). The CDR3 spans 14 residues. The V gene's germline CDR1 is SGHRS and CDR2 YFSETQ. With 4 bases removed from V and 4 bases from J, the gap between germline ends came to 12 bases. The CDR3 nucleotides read TGCGCCAGCAGCACCGGGACTCTGTACAATGAGCAGTTCTTC. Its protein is CASSTGTLYNEQFF.

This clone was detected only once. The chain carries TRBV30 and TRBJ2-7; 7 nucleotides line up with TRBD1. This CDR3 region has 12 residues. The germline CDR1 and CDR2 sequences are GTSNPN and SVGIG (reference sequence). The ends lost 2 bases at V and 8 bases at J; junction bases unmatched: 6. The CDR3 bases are TGTGCCTGGAGTCCTGAGGGGGCAAAGCAGTACTTC. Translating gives CAWSPEGAKQYF.